What follows are 27 T cell receptor beta chains derived from one specimen sequenced in a study of glioma-infiltrating T cells. The iRepertoire nested amplicon-rescue multiplex PCR amplified TCR alpha and beta CDR3s from RNA. TCRdb re-analysed the multiplex PCR reads in MiXCR, keeping a single row per CDR3 protein. This table has fewer than 110,000 distinct CDR3 sequences, about 30% appearing once. Sequencing input: glioma tissue, nonneoplastic brain tissue, or PBMCs (not recorded which). These receptors were collected from a human donor with low-grade glioma or glioblastoma, undergoing nonglioma brain surgery, or in good health (not recorded which).

This clonotype was detected only a few times. V gene TRBV19 combines with J gene TRBJ1-4; 8 nucleotides match TRBD1. This CDR3 has 13 residues. Germline assignment: CDR1 LNHDA and CDR2 SQIVND (reference sequence). V shed 9 bases and J 7 bases; nucleotides not matched to a gene: 7. The CDR3 nucleotides read TGTGCCAGCCGAATTACAGGGGGTGAAAAACTGTTTTTT. As protein: CASRITGGEKLFF.

At least ten counts were recorded for this clonotype. This chain connects TRBV6-1 to TRBJ1-6, with no clear D. CDR1 is MNHNS, CDR2 SASEGT, per germline. The V end was cut by 9 bases, the J end by 9 bases, with 12 bases between. The CDR3 contains 12 residues. DNA for the CDR3: TGTGCCAGTCGCGGAGACATTTCACCCCTCCACTTT. Translated, it gives CASRGDISPLHF.

The chain couples TRBV27 to TRBJ2-7; the match to TRBD2 covers 7 bases. Germline V CDR1 and CDR2: MNHEY, SMNVEV (reference sequence). V shed 8 bases and J 2 bases; nucleotides not matched to a gene: 6. The CDR3 is made up of 13 amino acids. The CDR3 nucleotides are TGTGCCAGCCGTCCGGGGGGACCCTACGAGCAGTACTTC. It encodes CASRPGGPYEQYF.

For this clonotype: Because it lacks the conserved phenylalanine or tryptophan at the end, this CDR3 is likely a read error. The chain couples TRBV11-2 to TRBJ1-1; perhaps TRBD1 as D (6 bases). Trimming took off 3 bases at V and 1 base at J, with 12 bases between the two ends. This CDR3 is built from 15 residues. The germline V gene has CDR1 SGHAT and CDR2 FQNNGV. The CDR3 region is CASSLYRVQNTEAFL. In DNA form, the CDR3 reads TGTGCCAGCAGCTTGTACAGGGTACAGAACACTGAAGCTTTCCTT.

In regard to this clonotype: This may be a read error: a much more frequent sequence differs by one nucleotide. The rearrangement links TRBV27 to TRBJ2-5; D possibly corresponds to TRBD2 (6 bases). The CDR3 extends over 14 amino acids. Germline CDR1 and CDR2: MNHEY and SMNVEV (reference sequence). The chain's CDR3 is CASRSGLPQDTQYF. DNA of the CDR3: TGTGCCAGCAGATCAGGACTACCCCAAGATACCCAGTACTTC.

This clonotype was seen a handful of times. V usage is TRBV3-1 and J usage is TRBJ2-1; 11 positions match TRBD2. The CDR3 contains 17 residues. J lost 6 bases, V lost 4 bases, and 11 bases had no gene match. CDR1 is LGHDT and CDR2 is YNNKEL in the germline V gene (reference sequence). The CDR3, as DNA: TGTGCCAGCAGCCCGGGACTAGCGGACACTCGCTCCAATGAGCAGTTCTTC. Encoded protein: CASSPGLADTRSNEQFF.

Ten or more counts support this clonotype. The chain recombines TRBV6-2 or TRBV6-3 with TRBJ2-5; TRBD1 agrees at 7 bases. The CDR3 sequence is 16 residues long. The ends lost 1 base at V and 0 bases at J; junction bases unmatched: 5. From germline, CDR1 is MNHEY and CDR2 SVGEGT. The CDR3 here is CASSYYRGAYQETQYF. Written as DNA, the CDR3 is TGTGCCAGCAGTTACTACAGGGGCGCGTACCAAGAGACCCAGTACTTC.

As concerns this clonotype: This may be a read error, as it is one base from a much larger clone. The rearrangement joins TRBV7-2 to TRBJ2-3; possible D gene TRBD1, 6 bases. The V end lost 7 bases, the J end lost 5 bases, and 22 bases lay between the germline ends. The CDR3 covers 16 residues. Per germline, CDR1 SGHTA and CDR2 FQGNSA. This CDR3 is CASISIATGQGDTQYF. CDR3 nucleotide sequence: TGTGCCAGCATTTCGATTGCAACAGGGCAGGGAGATACGCAGTATTTT.

There are many counts of this clonotype. The genes are TRBV7-8 and TRBJ1-1; D is perhaps TRBD1 (5 bases). Per germline, CDR1 SGHVS and CDR2 FQNEAQ. Trimming removed 5 bases at V and 0 bases at J, with 13 bases between. The CDR3 spans 15 residues. CDR3 in amino acids: CASSKVRDVNTEAFF. The CDR3 nucleotides are TGTGCCAGCAGCAAGGTGCGGGACGTGAACACTGAAGCTTTCTTT.

This clonotype was counted at least ten times. V gene TRBV18 combines with J gene TRBJ2-3; 7 nucleotides line up with TRBD1. The CDR3 loop spans 16 amino acids. Germline loops: CDR1 KGHSH, CDR2 LQKENI. V was clipped by 2 bases and J by 5 bases; unmatched bases: 10. The CDR3 protein is CASSPRAGGNGDTQYF. The CDR3 nucleotides are TGTGCCAGCTCACCAAGGGCAGGGGGAAACGGAGATACGCAGTATTTT.

This chain connects TRBV6-1 to TRBJ2-1, with 10 bases aligning to TRBD1. Germline V gene lookup returns CDR1 MNHNS and CDR2 SASEGT. There are 15 residues in the CDR3. J lost 4 bases, V lost 5 bases, and 5 bases had no gene match. CDR3 region: CASSRGTGVYNEQFF. Written as DNA, the CDR3 is TGTGCCAGCAGTCGCGGGACAGGGGTTTACAATGAGCAGTTCTTC.

This clonotype occurred many times. V and J are TRBV20-1 and TRBJ1-3; D uncertain. The CDR3 has 13 residues. From germline, CDR1 is DFQATT and CDR2 SNEGSKA (reference sequence). The V gene lost 3 bases and the J gene lost 11 bases, with 17 bases spanning the gap. CDR3 in amino acids: CSASHGRGFSIYF. In DNA, the CDR3 is TGCAGTGCTAGCCACGGAAGAGGGTTTTCCATATATTTT.

This clonotype appeared a few times. The chain joins TRBV10-3 to TRBJ1-1; unclear D gene. The CDR3 runs to 15 residues. Deletions cut 2 bases from V and 3 bases from J, with 13 bases between. Germline V lookup: CDR1 ENHRY, CDR2 SYGVKD. This CDR3 reads CAISEGRPGDTEAFF. CDR3 nucleotide sequence: TGTGCCATCAGTGAGGGGCGGCCCGGGGACACTGAAGCTTTCTTT.

Many counts were recorded for this clonotype. The rearrangement uses TRBV3-1 and TRBJ2-3; TRBD2 aligns across 7 bases. The length of the CDR3 is 15 residues. V lost 5 bases to trimming and J lost 0 bases; unmatched junction nucleotides: 5. Germline-derived CDR1 and CDR2 are LGHDT and YNNKEL (reference sequence). The CDR3 spells CASSWPGGSTDTQYF. DNA for the CDR3: TGTGCCAGCAGCTGGCCGGGGGGAAGCACAGATACGCAGTATTTT.

This clonotype was seen more than once but under ten times. The genes are TRBV4-3 and TRBJ1-6; D possibly corresponds to TRBD1 (6 bases). Germline lookup yields CDR1 LGHNA and CDR2 YSLEER. V lost 4 bases and J lost 6, with 19 bases in between. The CDR3 loop spans 17 amino acids. The CDR3, as DNA: TGCGCCAGCAGCCGCGGCCTATCAGGGGCCCCTAATTCACCCCTCCACTTT. It encodes CASSRGLSGAPNSPLHF.

A note on this clonotype: This sequence may be a read error, since a much larger clone differs from it by one base. Here the CDR3 omits its conserved ending phenylalanine or tryptophan, so a read error is the likely source. CDR3 sequence reads: CSARGTSGYEQYL. The CDR3 nucleotides are TGCAGTGCTAGAGGGACTAGCGGGTACGAGCAGTACCTC. V usage is TRBV20-1 and J usage is TRBJ2-7, with 11 nucleotides matching TRBD2. The CDR3 contains 13 residues. Germline assignment: CDR1 DFQATT and CDR2 SNEGSKA (reference sequence). The ends lost 1 base at V and 4 bases at J; junction bases unmatched: 0.

This clonotype was seen at least ten times. The V call is TRBV27, the J call TRBJ1-5; D gene uncertain. Germline assignment: CDR1 MNHEY and CDR2 SMNVEV (reference sequence). Trimming pared 2 bases from V and 0 bases from J, leaving 8 bases between. CDR3 length: 15 residues. CDR3 sequence: CASSLPGNSNQPQHF. As DNA, the CDR3 is TGTGCCAGCAGTTTACCCGGGAATAGCAATCAGCCCCAGCATTTT.

This clonotype was counted only a few times. This rearrangement joins TRBV7-9 to TRBJ2-7; D is unclear. V was trimmed by 8 bases and J by 6 bases, leaving 11 bases between them. This CDR3 is 11 amino acids long. In germline, CDR1 is SEHNR, CDR2 FQNEAQ (reference sequence). This CDR3 reads CASVTHGEQYF. CDR3 in DNA: TGTGCCAGCGTAACCCATGGCGAGCAGTACTTC.

This clonotype was found many times. The chain is built from TRBV6-1 and TRBJ1-5; 7 bases fit TRBD1. The CDR3 totals 14 residues. Germline V gene sequence: CDR1 MNHNS, CDR2 SASEGT. The V segment lost 5 bases and the J segment 3 bases; nucleotides outside the gene matches: 4. The CDR3 loop is CASSSTGDNQPQHF. DNA of the CDR3: TGTGCCAGCAGTAGCACAGGGGACAATCAGCCCCAGCATTTT.

This clonotype was observed at least ten times. The V call is TRBV20-1, the J call TRBJ2-7, with D possibly TRBD1 on 5 matching bases. V lost 5 bases, J lost 1 base, and 9 bases lay in between. Germline V CDR1 and CDR2: DFQATT, SNEGSKA (reference sequence). This CDR3 contains 12 residues. CDR3 residues: CSAPRQSYEQYF. The CDR3 bases are TGCAGTGCTCCTCGACAGTCCTACGAGCAGTACTTC.

Note on this clonotype: A much larger clone differs by one base, so this may be a read error. DNA of the CDR3: TGTGCCAGCGGGGAAGATCAGCCCCAGCATTTT. It codes for CASGEDQPQHF. The chain carries TRBV2 and TRBJ1-5, with D uncertain. CDR3 length: 11 residues. Trimming removed 8 bases at V and 5 bases at J, with 7 bases between. Per germline, CDR1 SNHLY and CDR2 FYNNEI.

This clonotype was found many times. The chain has TRBV6-1 and TRBJ2-7; D not certain. The germline CDR1 and CDR2 sequences are MNHNS and SASEGT. CDR3 size: 15 residues. Trimming pared 5 bases from V and 1 base from J, leaving 15 bases between. CDR3 sequence (DNA): TGTGCCAGCAGTCGGATAGACGGTCTTTCCTACGAGCAGTACTTC. Its protein product is CASSRIDGLSYEQYF.

The count of this clonotype is one. A much bigger clone sits one base away, suggesting this may be a read error. The chain uses TRBV7-8 and TRBJ1-1, with D perhaps TRBD1 (5 bases). Germline lookup yields CDR1 SGHVS and CDR2 FQNEAQ. The CDR3 loop spans 15 amino acids. Trimming cost V 0 bases and J 4 bases, with 12 bases left between them. The CDR3 DNA sequence: TGTGCCAGCAGCTTAGCCGGGACTGGGAGCACTGAAGCTTTCTTT. This translates into CASSLAGTGSTEAFF.

Regarding this clonotype: A much larger clonotype is one base distant, so this may be a read error. The J gene is TRBJ2-2, the V gene TRBV27; D unresolved. Trimming left V 6 bases short and J 3 bases short, with 5 bases between. The CDR3 is 12 residues long. The germline V gene encodes CDR1 MNHEY and CDR2 SMNVEV (reference sequence). CDR3 sequence: CASSIYTGELFF. DNA of the CDR3: TGTGCCAGCAGCATATACACCGGGGAGCTGTTTTTT.

This chain links TRBV7-2 with TRBJ2-3, with 9 positions matching TRBD2. V lost 5 bases to trimming and J lost 4 bases; unmatched junction nucleotides: 16. Looked up from germline, CDR1 is SGHTA and CDR2 is FQGNSA. The CDR3 has 18 residues. DNA of the CDR3: TGTGCCAGCAGCCGCCAGTCCCAAGGGCGGGGGGGCTCAGATACGCAGTATTTT. Its protein product is CASSRQSQGRGGSDTQYF.

In the case of this clonotype: This may come from a read error, since a much larger clone is one base off. The conserved phenylalanine or tryptophan is not found at the CDR3 terminus, so this likely reflects a read error. The rearrangement joins TRBV6-1 to TRBJ2-3; 8 bases fit TRBD2. Trimming cost V 5 bases and J 0 bases; bases outside gene matches: 1. The CDR3 sequence is 14 residues long. Germline CDR1 reads MNHNS; CDR2 reads SASEGT. CDR3 coding DNA: TGTGCCAGCAGTACGGGGGGGAGCACAGATACGCAGTATTAT. Its translation: CASSTGGSTDTQYY.

J is TRBJ2-2 and V is TRBV4-1, with D possibly being TRBD2 (6 bases). CDR1 and CDR2 from the germline V gene are MGHRA and YSYEKL. The CDR3 has 15 residues. Trimming took off 6 bases at V and 1 base at J, with 12 bases between the two ends. The CDR3 region has the DNA TGCGCCAGCAGGAACATAGCGGAGAACACCGGGGAGCTGTTTTTT. Protein product: CASRNIAENTGELFF.